Listed below are T cell receptor beta chains from one sample, sequenced in a study of cytomegalovirus exposure and HLA in healthy donors. Some clones are missing from TCRdb's copy, which holds only in-frame ones; the method was immunoSEQ multiplex PCR. The table has about 180,000 clones, 85% to 90% seen once. The specimen was PBMCs. Receptors were obtained from a woman in her 30s in good health and CMV-seronegative. The CDR3 runs from the conserved cysteine through the conserved F or W. A D gene is named only where the DNA matches it firmly. Rows may omit the clone size; those that give it use once, few, many or a size class.

V gene: TRBV5-6; clone size: .; J gene: TRBJ2-3; D gene: .; CDR3 DNA: TGTGCCAGCAGCGGACTTTTTCAGGGCACAGATACGCAGTATTTT; CDR3 protein: CASSGLFQGTDTQYF
V gene: TRBV27; clone size: .; J gene: TRBJ2-7; D gene: TRBD1; CDR3 DNA: TGTGCCAGCAGTACAGCTGGACAGGGATCCTACGAGCAGTACTTC; CDR3 protein: CASSTAGQGSYEQYF
V gene: TRBV4-1; clone size: once; J gene: TRBJ1-5; D gene: TRBD1; CDR3 DNA: TGCGCCAGCAGCCTGGGACAGGGGGATCAGCCCCAGCATTTT; CDR3 protein: CASSLGQGDQPQHF
V gene: TRBV6-1; clone size: .; J gene: TRBJ2-7; D gene: TRBD1; CDR3 DNA: TGTGCCAGCCGTCCTAGGGACAGGGGGGTTTACGAGCAGTACTTC; CDR3 protein: CASRPRDRGVYEQYF
V gene: TRBV5-5; clone size: .; J gene: TRBJ2-7; D gene: .; CDR3 DNA: TGTGCCAGCAGCTACACCTACGAGCAGTACTTC; CDR3 protein: CASSYTYEQYF
V gene: TRBV7-9; clone size: .; J gene: TRBJ1-2; D gene: .; CDR3 DNA: TGTGCCAGCAGCTTATCAGGTGTCTACACCTTC; CDR3 protein: CASSLSGVYTF
V gene: TRBV11-2; clone size: once; J gene: TRBJ2-1; D gene: TRBD2; CDR3 DNA: TGTGCCAGCAGCCCCCTAGCGGGGTTCACCAATGAGCAGTTCTTC; CDR3 protein: CASSPLAGFTNEQFF
V gene: TRBV6-1; clone size: .; J gene: TRBJ1-2; D gene: .; CDR3 DNA: TGTGCCAGCAGGAACACAGGGTCCCCTAACTATGGCTACACCTTC; CDR3 protein: CASRNTGSPNYGYTF
V gene: TRBV2; clone size: once; J gene: TRBJ2-7; D gene: TRBD1; CDR3 DNA: TGTGCCAGCAGGGGGACAGCCGCAGACATATACGAGCAGTACTTC; CDR3 protein: CASRGTAADIYEQYF
V gene: TRBV4-2; clone size: .; J gene: TRBJ1-3; D gene: .; CDR3 DNA: TGTGCCAGCAGCCAAGTGCCAGGCCCTGGAAACACCATATATTTT; CDR3 protein: CASSQVPGPGNTIYF
V gene: TRBV6-1; clone size: .; J gene: TRBJ2-7; D gene: TRBD2; CDR3 DNA: TGTGCCAGCAGTGGCTGGGAGGGCGGAAGCGAGCAGTACTTC; CDR3 protein: CASSGWEGGSEQYF
V gene: TRBV9; clone size: .; J gene: TRBJ1-1; D gene: .; CDR3 DNA: TGTGCCAGCAGCGTACGGCAGGACATGAACACTGAAGCTTTCTTT; CDR3 protein: CASSVRQDMNTEAFF
V gene: TRBV7-2; clone size: .; J gene: TRBJ1-2; D gene: .; CDR3 DNA: TGTGCCAGCACCCAAGTTCGCGACTATGGCTACACCTTC; CDR3 protein: CASTQVRDYGYTF
V gene: TRBV19; clone size: .; J gene: TRBJ1-3; D gene: .; CDR3 DNA: TGTGCCAGTAGTGCCGCCAGGGACTCTGGAAACACCATATATTTT; CDR3 protein: CASSAARDSGNTIYF
V gene: TRBV7-8; clone size: .; J gene: TRBJ2-5; D gene: .; CDR3 DNA: TGTGCCAGCAACTTAGTGTCTGGGGGCGAACGGGAGACCCAGTACTTC; CDR3 protein: CASNLVSGGERETQYF
V gene: TRBV4-3; clone size: .; J gene: TRBJ2-1; D gene: .; CDR3 DNA: TGCGCCAGCAGCCAAGTTACAGACTACAATGAGCAGTTCTTC; CDR3 protein: CASSQVTDYNEQFF
V gene: TRBV4-1; clone size: .; J gene: TRBJ1-2; D gene: .; CDR3 DNA: TGCGCCAGCAGCCAAGATTGGGCAGGGGTAGAGTTCTATGGCTACACCTTC; CDR3 protein: CASSQDWAGVEFYGYTF
V gene: TRBV27; clone size: .; J gene: TRBJ1-1; D gene: .; CDR3 DNA: TGTGCCAGCAGCCCGCTCGGACAGCGGGGCACTGAAGCTTTCTTT; CDR3 protein: CASSPLGQRGTEAFF